This TCR beta chain derives from a study of blood T cell repertoires in COVID-19. Across over 20 US areas, participants ranged in age from about 18 to 89 years. Exposed volunteers were people who met a COVID-19 case within 2 weeks before study entry. Per germline, CDR1 SGHDN and CDR2 FVKESK. The V gene lost 6 bases and the J gene lost 4 bases, with 15 bases spanning the gap. The CDR3 covers 14 residues. Methods used by the authors: Nucleated cell counts were estimated from reference gene primer amplification. The data were produced by immunoSEQ multiplex PCR, yet TCRdb's version contains in-frame clones alone and is incomplete. V and J calls and clone size come straight from that table; D and trimming were deduced from the DNA. The table shows more than 300,000 clones, with about nine tenths occurring only once.

V gene TRBV14 combines with J gene TRBJ1-1; tentative D call: TRBD1 (5 bases). Sequencing used PBMCs or T cells enriched from blood (not recorded which). This receptor was obtained from a woman in her thirties or forties who had been exposed to COVID-19. CDR3 nucleotides: TGTGCCAGCAGAGCCGGACCGGGGGGCACTGAAGCTTTCTTT. Translated, it gives CASRAGPGGTEAFF. Combining the CDR3 with reference TRBV14 and TRBJ1-1 gives the whole variable domain EAGVTQFPSHSVIEKGQTVTLRCDPISGHDNLYWYRRVMGKEIKFLLHFVKESKQDESGMPNNRFLAERTGGTYSTLKVQPAELEDSGVYFCASRAGPGGTEAFFGQGTRLTVV.